Listed here is a single T cell receptor (beta chain). This record belongs to a study of blood T cell repertoires in COVID-19. Looking at the study overall: Spain, Italy and the United States supplied samples that represented acute and convalescent COVID-19. Sample material is recorded as cDNA or gDNA derived from T cells, B-cell-depleted T cells, or PBMCs.

This CDR3 is 19 amino acids long. Germline V gene data show CDR1 as KGHSH and CDR2 as LQKENI. With 3 bases clipped from V and 3 bases from J, the junction kept 17 bases outside the gene matches. As handled by the study authors: Researchers report that nucleated cell counts were estimated from reference gene primer amplification. Some clones are missing from TCRdb's copy, which holds only in-frame ones; the method was immunoSEQ multiplex PCR. V and J calls and clone size are copied from that table; D and trimming were computed from the DNA. The sample has a few hundred thousand clones, roughly 89% seen once.

This receptor was obtained from a woman younger than 45 with active or convalescent COVID-19. Sequenced: peripheral blood. V and J are TRBV18 and TRBJ1-1, with TRBD1 identical over 9 bases. This chain's CDR3 is CASSPTSLLRTGVDTEAFF. CDR3 sequence (DNA): TGTGCCAGCTCACCGACTTCTTTGCTTCGGACAGGGGTGGACACTGAAGCTTTCTTT.